One sample yielded the 25 T cell receptor beta chains listed below, sequenced in a study of tumor-infiltrating lymphocytes in primary liver carcinoma. The template, 500 ng total RNA, yielded TCR beta cDNA made with a constant-region primer. Libraries covering TCR beta were generated through three nested multiplex PCR rounds (using a slightly modified ARM-PCR). The two initial PCR rounds, around 11 cycles each, used TRBV1-TRBV30 forward and C-beta reverse primers. MiXCR, run by TCRdb on the multiplex PCR reads, gives a single entry per CDR3 protein. The sample records tens of thousands of distinct CDR3 sequences, 72% being singletons. Between roughly 17 and 31 mg of unsorted bulk tissue served as the source from which RNA and DNA were co-extracted. The material sequenced was liver tumor tissue from sampling region 1. Subset in this sample: tumor region T1, superior pole. The receptors stem from a middle-aged man with primary liver carcinoma and hepatitis B virus infection.

This clonotype was found once. This may arise from a read error, as a much more abundant clone is one base away. This chain connects TRBV14 to TRBJ2-3; no reliable D call. CDR3 size: 12 residues. The germline gives CDR1 SGHDN, CDR2 FVKESK. This CDR3 reads CASNQVEDTQYF. The DNA for the CDR3 is TGTGCCAGCAACCAAGTTGAGGATACGCAGTATTTT.

This clonotype was counted ten times or more. This chain joins TRBV6-2 or TRBV6-3 and TRBJ2-7; TRBD2 matches 7 bases. This CDR3 spans 15 amino acids. Germline CDR1 MNHEY, CDR2 SVGEGT. Trimming took 6 bases from V and 0 from J; bases not matched to a gene: 8. In DNA form, the CDR3 reads TGTGCCAGCAGCCTCGGGATAGCGGGCTCCTACGAGCAGTACTTC. It encodes CASSLGIAGSYEQYF.

Comment on this clonotype: Just one base apart from a much larger clone, this may be a read error. As the CDR3 is not closed by the conserved phenylalanine or tryptophan, this likely results from a read error. J is TRBJ2-3 and V is TRBV7-9; 11 positions match TRBD2. CDR3 length: 16 residues. CDR1 and CDR2 (germline): SEHNR, FQNEAQ (reference sequence). J was trimmed by 3 bases and V by 2 bases; bases with no gene match: 4. This CDR3 is CASSLLAGGWTDTQYY. CDR3 bases: TGTGCCAGCAGCTTACTAGCGGGAGGATGGACAGATACGCAGTATTAT.

Points on this clonotype: The conserved final phenylalanine or tryptophan is absent from the CDR3, which likely points to a read error. The limits of the CDR3 on the DNA are not certain, so only TCRdb's listed CDR3 is given. The CDR3 loop reads CASSLSLELNELYL. The J gene is TRBJ2-7, the V gene TRBV28; whether TRBD1, the table's D call, matches the DNA was not checked. From its first to its last residue, the CDR3 has 14 amino acids. Germline V lookup: CDR1 MDHEN, CDR2 SYDVKM.

In regard to this clonotype: At one end, the junction sequence differs from germline, possibly due to a read error. This sequence joins TRBV6-5 and TRBJ2-3; D may be TRBD2 (6 bases). Germline V gene lookup returns CDR1 MNHEY and CDR2 SVGAGI. This CDR3 is 13 amino acids long. CDR3 in DNA: TGTGCCGGCAGTAAGACTAGGGCAGATATGCAGTATTTT. This sequence encodes CAGSKTRADMQYF.

A word on this clonotype: Since a much larger clone is just one base distant, this may be a read error. The chain is built from TRBV7-2 and TRBJ2-2, with D unresolved. The CDR3 covers 13 residues. Trimming took off 1 base at V and 8 bases at J, with 8 bases between the two ends. Germline CDR1 and CDR2: SGHTA and FQGNSA. For the CDR3, the DNA is TGTGCCAGCAGCTTAGTCTGGATAGGGGAGCTGTTTTTT. This sequence encodes CASSLVWIGELFF.

This clonotype has more than one count but fewer than ten. V and J are TRBV28 and TRBJ2-3, with 9 positions matching TRBD2. The CDR3 is 16 residues long. With 4 bases clipped from V and 6 bases from J, the junction kept 11 bases outside the gene matches. From germline, CDR1 is MDHEN and CDR2 SYDVKM. As DNA, the CDR3 is TGTGCCAGCAGTTCCCTACGAGCGGGAGGAATTGATACGCAGTATTTT. Encoded protein: CASSSLRAGGIDTQYF.

Points on this clonotype: The CDR3 does not close with the conserved phenylalanine or tryptophan, likely indicating a read error. The chain has TRBV11-2 and TRBJ2-7; the D gene is possibly TRBD1 (5 bases). Germline V gene data show CDR1 as SGHAT and CDR2 as FQNNGV. Trimming removed 6 bases from V and 10 bases from J, with 16 bases in between. The CDR3 length is 12 residues. The CDR3 DNA follows: TGTGCCAGCAGTCTCCTGTGGGGCGAACAGTACTCC. It is translated as CASSLLWGEQYS.

With regard to this clonotype: This may come from a read error, since a much larger clone is one base off. The V gene is TRBV10-3, the J gene TRBJ1-5; D is unclear. Trimming stripped 7 bases from V and 8 bases from J, with 21 bases between. The CDR3 covers 15 residues. Germline V CDR1 and CDR2: ENHRY, SYGVKD. The CDR3 loop reads CAIKKDGDSSKPQHF. For the CDR3, the DNA is TGTGCCATCAAGAAGGACGGCGATAGCAGTAAGCCCCAGCATTTT.

The V call is TRBV11-2, the J call TRBJ2-7; TRBD2 matches at 13 bases. The germline V gene has CDR1 SGHAT and CDR2 FQNNGV. V trimming: 10 bases; J trimming: 13 bases; junction bases outside the gene matches: 13. This CDR3 is 13 amino acids long. The CDR3 DNA sequence: TGTGCCAACAGTTTAGGACTAGCGGGGGTGGACTACTTC. It encodes CANSLGLAGVDYF.

As regards this clonotype: The junction departs from germline at one end; a sequencing error may be responsible. The gene calls are TRBV12-3 or TRBV12-4 and TRBJ1-5, with D maybe TRBD1 (6 bases). This CDR3 has 14 residues. The CDR3 loop is CASSLGHVNQHQHF. The CDR3 region has the DNA TGTGCCAGCAGCCTGGGACATGTCAATCAGCACCAGCATTTT.

As concerns this clonotype: Germline and junction disagree at one end, which may indicate a read error. This chain joins TRBV2 and TRBJ1-2; a possible D gene is TRBD1 (5 bases). This CDR3 spans 16 amino acids. The germline CDR1 and CDR2 sequences are SNHLY and FYNNEI. The CDR3 DNA reads TGTGACAGCAGTAGAGACTCGGGGACGGCAAACTATGGCTACACCTTC. Translated, it gives CDSSRDSGTANYGYTF. The variable domain in full, with the rest retrieved from reference TRBV2 and TRBJ1-2, is EPEVTQTPSHQVTQMGQEVILRCVPISNHLYFYWYRQILGQKVEFLVSFYNNEISEKSEIFDDQFSVERPDGSNFTLKIRSTKLEDSAMYFCDSSRDSGTANYGYTFGSGTRLTVV.

This clonotype has a count of ten or more. The V and J genes are TRBV28 and TRBJ2-3; weak D call: TRBD2 (5 bases). This CDR3 comprises 15 residues. V lost 5 bases and J lost 0, with 12 bases in between. Germline CDR1 MDHEN, CDR2 SYDVKM. The DNA for the CDR3 is TGTGCCAGCAGTCTGCGGGTAGGGAGCACAGATACGCAGTATTTT. Translation gives CASSLRVGSTDTQYF.

In regard to this clonotype: The junction does not match germline at one end; this may be a read error. This sequence joins TRBV5-4 and TRBJ2-1, with TRBD2 matching 8 bases. This CDR3 spans 14 amino acids. Germline-derived CDR1 and CDR2 are SGHNT and YYREEE (reference sequence). CDR3 residues: CASSGGLEGDEQFF. DNA for the CDR3: TGTGCTAGCAGCGGGGGACTAGAGGGAGATGAGCAGTTCTTC.

As concerns this clonotype: A much larger clonotype is one base distant, so this may be a read error. The chain joins TRBV28 to TRBJ1-1; D unresolved. CDR3 length equals 15 residues. Germline CDR1 reads MDHEN; CDR2 reads SYDVKM. The V gene lost 8 bases and the J gene lost 7 bases, with 23 bases spanning the gap. The CDR3 region has the DNA TGTGCCAGCGTTGAGGGAAGTGGGGTCAGCGGTGAAGCTTTCTTT. It is translated as CASVEGSGVSGEAFF.

This clonotype has ten or more counts. The chain has TRBV6-5 and TRBJ2-5; the match to TRBD1 covers 10 bases. Germline lookup yields CDR1 MNHEY and CDR2 SVGAGI. V was clipped by 2 bases and J by 5 bases; unmatched bases: 11. The CDR3 loop spans 17 amino acids. CDR3 sequence: CASSYAGTGAYLETQYF. CDR3 sequence (DNA): TGTGCCAGCAGTTACGCCGGGACAGGGGCATATTTGGAGACCCAGTACTTC.

The gene calls are TRBV29-1 and TRBJ2-3; 8 bases line up with TRBD1. Germline values: CDR1 SQVTM, CDR2 ANQGSEA. Trimming at V came to 7 bases and at J to 14 bases, leaving 20 bases not matched to a gene. This CDR3 spans 14 amino acids. CDR3 DNA sequence: TGCAGCGCTGGACAGGGTGACGTCTCCGATACACGGTATTTT. It is translated as CSAGQGDVSDTRYF.

A note on this clonotype: The junction departs from germline at one end; a sequencing error may be responsible. V and J are TRBV29-1 and TRBJ1-2, with no clear D. This CDR3 contains 12 residues. CDR1 and CDR2 (germline): SQVTM, ANQGSEA. The CDR3 sequence: CSAADRDYGYTF. The CDR3 coding sequence is TGTAGCGCCGCGGATCGGGACTATGGCTACACCTTC.

This clonotype was picked up a small number of times. The chain joins TRBV9 to TRBJ2-1; D not resolved. The V gene's germline CDR1 is SGDLS and CDR2 YYNGEE. V was shortened by 0 bases and J by 0 bases, with 16 bases between the two germline ends. This CDR3 comprises 18 residues. CDR3 sequence: CASSVVPSEGSSYNEQFF. CDR3 bases: TGTGCCAGCAGCGTAGTCCCCTCCGAAGGCAGCTCCTACAATGAGCAGTTCTTC.

This clonotype has more than one count but fewer than ten. This chain connects TRBV6-1 to TRBJ1-4; unclear D gene. The CDR3 consists of 15 residues. The V gene's germline CDR1 is MNHNS and CDR2 SASEGT. V gave up 7 bases and J gave up 6 bases, with 18 bases separating them. Written as DNA, the CDR3 is TGTGCCAGCACGACCCTCGACGGCCCTGATGAAAAACTGTTTTTT. It yields the protein CASTTLDGPDEKLFF.

This clonotype was counted at least ten times. This chain links TRBV6-2 or TRBV6-3 with TRBJ2-7, with 9 nucleotides matching TRBD2. Losses at the gene ends were 5 bases for V and 1 base for J; bases not matched to a gene: 3. Germline V gene sequence: CDR1 MNHEY, CDR2 SVGEGT. The CDR3 covers 14 residues. CDR3 sequence reads: CASSRLAGSYEQYF. The DNA of the CDR3 is TGTGCCAGCAGTAGGCTAGCGGGATCCTACGAGCAGTACTTC.

This clonotype was seen at least ten times. The chain links TRBV7-9 to TRBJ2-1; D gene uncertain. The CDR3 extends over 12 amino acids. Trimming left V 5 bases short and J 9 bases short, with 11 bases between. Germline loops: CDR1 SEHNR, CDR2 FQNEAQ (reference sequence). The CDR3 DNA reads TGTGCCAGCAGCCCTCAAGATGGTGAGCAGTTCTTC. Translated: CASSPQDGEQFF.

This clonotype appeared once. A read error may be the cause here, since a much bigger clone is one base away. This chain connects TRBV24-1 to TRBJ2-2; 9 positions match TRBD1. Germline V gives CDR1 KGHDR, CDR2 SFDVKD. V was clipped by 5 bases and J by 4 bases; unmatched bases: 7. The CDR3 extends over 16 amino acids. CDR3 protein: CATSAEGQGPTGELFF. For the CDR3, the DNA is TGTGCCACCAGTGCTGAGGGACAGGGTCCCACCGGGGAGCTGTTTTTT.

Points on this clonotype: The conserved closing phenylalanine or tryptophan is absent in this CDR3, likely reflecting a read error. The chain is built from TRBV11-2 and TRBJ2-2; 9 nucleotides align to TRBD2. Germline CDR1 and CDR2: SGHAT and FQNNGV. The CDR3 sequence is 16 residues long. The CDR3 DNA reads TGTGCCAGCGGCTTAGTGGCGCTAGCGGGAACCGGGAAGCTGTTTTCT. This gives the protein CASGLVALAGTGKLFS.

This clonotype is categorized as medium-sized. The rearrangement joins TRBV29-1 to TRBJ1-2; 8 bases fit TRBD1. Trimming removed 5 bases from V and 6 bases from J; junction bases left unmatched: 8. The CDR3 extends over 13 amino acids. The germline CDR1 and CDR2 sequences are SQVTM and ANQGSEA. DNA for the CDR3: TGCAGCGTTACAACAGGGGGGACGGATGGCTACACCTTC. Translation gives CSVTTGGTDGYTF.